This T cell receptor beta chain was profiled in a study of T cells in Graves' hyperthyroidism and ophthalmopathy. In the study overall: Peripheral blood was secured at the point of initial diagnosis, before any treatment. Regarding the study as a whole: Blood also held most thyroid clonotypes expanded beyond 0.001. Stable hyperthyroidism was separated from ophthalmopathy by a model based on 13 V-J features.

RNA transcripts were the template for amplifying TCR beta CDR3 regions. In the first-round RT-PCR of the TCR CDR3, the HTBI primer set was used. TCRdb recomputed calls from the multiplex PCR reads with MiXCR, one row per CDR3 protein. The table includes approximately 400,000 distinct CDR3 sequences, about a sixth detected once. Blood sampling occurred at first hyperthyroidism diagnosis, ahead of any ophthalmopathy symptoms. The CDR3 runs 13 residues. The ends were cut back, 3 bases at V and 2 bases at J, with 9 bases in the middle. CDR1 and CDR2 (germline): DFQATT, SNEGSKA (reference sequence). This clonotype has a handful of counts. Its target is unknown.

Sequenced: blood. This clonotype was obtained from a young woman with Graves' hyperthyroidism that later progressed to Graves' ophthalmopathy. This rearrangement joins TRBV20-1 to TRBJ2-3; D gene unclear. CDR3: CSARRANTDTQYF. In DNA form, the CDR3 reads TGCAGTGCTAGGAGAGCGAACACAGATACGCAGTATTTT.